This T cell receptor beta chain was recorded in a study of CD8 T cells in ankylosing spondylitis. Regarding the study as a whole: Within peripheral blood, clones linked to disease were CD8+ and relatively rare. Reportedly, disease-linked clones are significantly enriched in ankylosing spondylitis patients' matched synovial fluid. Past research had described some motif variants in reactive arthritis synovial fluid and blood.

Quantitative 5'-RACE was performed with molecular barcodes, and it yielded the TCR beta libraries. From the 5' RACE reads, TCRdb called clonotypes with MiXCR, one entry per CDR3 protein. The repertoire holds around 300,000 distinct CDR3 sequences, with roughly 20% as singletons. To note about this clonotype: Its matching antigen is unknown.

V lost 5 bases and J lost 2, with 14 bases in between. The CDR3 is 15 amino acids. Sequencing used blood, either unsorted or a sorted T cell fraction (not recorded which). V and J are TRBV12-3 or TRBV12-4 and TRBJ2-3, with D unresolved. The receptor was derived from a female donor with ankylosing spondylitis or in good health (not recorded which). The CDR3 loop reads CASSISGRFTDTQYF. The CDR3 coding sequence is TGTGCCAGCAGTATCTCCGGGCGATTCACAGATACGCAGTATTTT.